This T cell receptor beta chain emerged from a study of blood T cell repertoires in COVID-19. Produced via immunoSEQ multiplex PCR; TCRdb's table is partial and in-frame only. The table lists approximately 330,000 clones, 80% to 90% of them singletons, with roughly 8.9% in the top ten. The CDR3 is 15 residues long. V lost 4 bases to trimming and J lost 4 bases; unmatched junction nucleotides: 6. Germline V gene sequence: CDR1 MDHEN, CDR2 SYDVKM. There are a few counts of this clone. The chain uses TRBV28 and TRBJ1-4; 7 bases agree with TRBD1. This receptor was obtained from a man aged 25 to 40 with COVID-19, enrolled during active disease. The sequencing input was peripheral blood. DNA of the CDR3: TGTGCCAGCAGTTCGGTGACAGGGAATAATGAAAAACTGTTTTTT. This translates into CASSSVTGNNEKLFF. The full variable domain, rest sourced from reference TRBV28 and TRBJ1-4, is DVKVTQSSRYLVKRTGEKVFLECVQDMDHENMFWYRQDPGLGLRLIYFSYDVKMKEKGDIPEGYSVSREKKERFSLILESASTNQTSMYLCASSSVTGNNEKLFFGSGTQLSVL.